This T cell receptor beta chain was sequenced during a study of metastatic and nonmetastatic thyroid tumors. Prior to thyroid surgery, none of the patients had received any treatment. MiXCR was used by TCRdb to re-call the PCR reads. The top ten hold about 4.2% of the sample, which has 24,000 or so clones, around a fifth seen once. Germline-derived CDR1 and CDR2 are LNHDA and SQIVND (reference sequence). The V end lost 5 bases, the J end lost 0 bases, and 9 bases lay between the germline ends. This CDR3 comprises 14 residues. This clone has just a few counts. The clonotype originates from a male donor with papillary thyroid cancer or a benign thyroid nodule (not recorded which). Some clones in this sample may be carry-over from other donors' samples. This sequence joins TRBV19 and TRBJ2-3, with D uncertain. Sequencing input: blood. The CDR3 coding sequence is TGTGCCAGTAGTCGCCTCGACAGCACAGATACGCAGTATTTT. This gives the protein CASSRLDSTDTQYF.